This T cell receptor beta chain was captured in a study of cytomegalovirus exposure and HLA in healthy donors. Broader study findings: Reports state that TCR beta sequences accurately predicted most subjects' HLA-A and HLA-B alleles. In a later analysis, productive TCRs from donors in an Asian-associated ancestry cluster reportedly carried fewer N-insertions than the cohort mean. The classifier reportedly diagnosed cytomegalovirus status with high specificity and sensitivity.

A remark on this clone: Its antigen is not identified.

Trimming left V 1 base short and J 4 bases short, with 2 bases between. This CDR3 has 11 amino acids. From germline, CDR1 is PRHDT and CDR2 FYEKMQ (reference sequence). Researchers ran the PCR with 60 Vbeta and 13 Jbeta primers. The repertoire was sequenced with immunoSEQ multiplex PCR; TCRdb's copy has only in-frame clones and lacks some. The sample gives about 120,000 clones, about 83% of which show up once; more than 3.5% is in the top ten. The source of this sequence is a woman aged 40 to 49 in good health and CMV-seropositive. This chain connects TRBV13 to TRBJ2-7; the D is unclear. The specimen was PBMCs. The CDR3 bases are TGTGCCAGCAGCTTAGTATACGAGCAGTACTTC. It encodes CASSLVYEQYF.